These 17 T cell receptor beta chains came from one sample sequenced in a study of blood T cell repertoires in COVID-19 (TCRdb year 2020). The library relied on the immunoSEQ multiplex PCR assay. Drawn from immuneACCESS, this table holds only the in-frame rearrangements with V and J called that TCRdb kept. Clones are partly lost; checked studies trace under half to an unresolved V gene and leave the rest unexplained. This sample comprises roughly 260,000 clones, about nine tenths of them detected only once. The top ten constitute 2% to 2.5% of the sample. Sequencing was done on a sample of peripheral blood. All receptors come from a woman between 50 and 59 years old who had recovered from COVID-19.

This clone was detected only once. The chain links TRBV7-9 to TRBJ2-7, with D perhaps matching TRBD1 (6 bases). V shed 2 bases and J shed 5 bases, with 13 bases lying between them. Germline lookup yields CDR1 SEHNR and CDR2 FQNEAQ (reference sequence). The CDR3 runs 14 residues. CDR3 amino acids: CASSLTQGSDEQYF. CDR3 coding DNA: TGTGCCAGCAGCTTAACGCAGGGGAGCGACGAGCAGTACTTC. The full variable domain, completed using reference TRBV7-9 and TRBJ2-7, is DTGVSQNPRHKITKRGQNVTFRCDPISEHNRLYWYRQTLGQGPEFLTYFQNEAQLEKSRLLSDRFSAERPKGSFSTLEIQRTEQGDSAMYLCASSLTQGSDEQYFGPGTRLTVT.

This rearrangement joins TRBV5-4 to TRBJ2-3, with 13 bases identical to TRBD2. The CDR3 length is 17 residues. The ends lost 4 bases at V and 4 bases at J; junction bases unmatched: 9. Germline CDR1 and CDR2: SGHNT and YYREEE (reference sequence). This chain's CDR3 is CASSPTRTSGGPDTQYF. CDR3 bases: TGTGCCAGCAGCCCCACCCGGACTAGCGGGGGCCCAGATACGCAGTATTTT.

The genes are TRBV6-2 or TRBV6-3 and TRBJ2-5, with TRBD1 matching over 10 bases. The CDR3 covers 17 residues. Germline V gene sequence: CDR1 MNHEY, CDR2 SVGEGT. V shed 2 bases and J 9 bases; nucleotides not matched to a gene: 15. The CDR3 DNA is TGTGCCAGCAGTTACGTCACGGGACAGGGGCCGATGGGGGCCCAGTACTTC. Translated: CASSYVTGQGPMGAQYF.

The rearrangement uses TRBV10-3 and TRBJ1-5, with D possibly being TRBD1 (6 bases). CDR1 and CDR2 (germline): ENHRY, SYGVKD. Trimming removed 6 bases at V and 3 bases at J, with 9 bases between. The CDR3 sequence is 13 residues long. CDR3 in amino acids: CAISGQYNQPQHF. The CDR3 bases are TGTGCCATCAGCGGACAGTACAATCAGCCCCAGCATTTT.

This chain joins TRBV9 and TRBJ2-1; a weak D match, TRBD2 (6 bases). Per germline, CDR1 SGDLS and CDR2 YYNGEE. This CDR3 comprises 15 residues. Trimming pared 4 bases from V and 0 bases from J, leaving 11 bases between. CDR3 protein: CASSSRDFSYNEQFF. The CDR3 bases are TGTGCCAGCAGCTCCCGGGACTTCTCCTACAATGAGCAGTTCTTC.

This chain joins TRBV7-2 and TRBJ2-2, with D unclear. V lost 5 bases and J lost 0, with 10 bases in between. The germline V gene has CDR1 SGHTA and CDR2 FQGNSA. The CDR3 totals 15 residues. The CDR3 protein is CASSPFSANTGELFF. The CDR3 region has the DNA TGTGCCAGCAGCCCATTTAGTGCGAACACCGGGGAGCTGTTTTTT.

V is TRBV7-9 and J is TRBJ1-2, with TRBD1 matching over 11 bases. This CDR3 spans 15 amino acids. The V gene end was trimmed by 1 base and the J gene end by 2 bases; junction bases not matched to a gene: 0. The germline V gene encodes CDR1 SEHNR and CDR2 FQNEAQ (reference sequence). CDR3 bases: TGTGCCAGCAGCTTAGGGACAGGGGGCAACTATGGCTACACCTTC. This encodes CASSLGTGGNYGYTF. Supplemented by reference TRBV7-9 and TRBJ1-2, the full variable domain reads DTGVSQNPRHKITKRGQNVTFRCDPISEHNRLYWYRQTLGQGPEFLTYFQNEAQLEKSRLLSDRFSAERPKGSFSTLEIQRTEQGDSAMYLCASSLGTGGNYGYTFGSGTRLTVV.

The rearrangement joins TRBV3-1 (or the pseudogene TRBV3-2) to TRBJ2-7; possibly TRBD2 for D (6 bases). V was trimmed by 4 bases and J by 2 bases, leaving 18 bases between them. The CDR3 loop spans 16 amino acids. The V gene's germline CDR1 is LGHDT and CDR2 YNNKEL (reference sequence). CDR3 in amino acids: CASSRQLTSGPYEQYF. In DNA form, the CDR3 reads TGTGCCAGCAGCCGCCAACTGACGAGCGGGCCCTACGAGCAGTACTTC.

This chain connects TRBV18 to TRBJ1-3; TRBD1 is a possible D gene (5 bases). CDR1 and CDR2 from the germline V gene are KGHSH and LQKENI. The CDR3 has 16 amino acids. Trimming stripped 2 bases from V and 2 bases from J, with 13 bases between. The CDR3 sequence: CASSPIQGGTGNTIYF. CDR3 sequence (DNA): TGTGCCAGCTCACCAATCCAGGGTGGTACTGGAAACACCATATATTTT.

The chain uses TRBV27 and TRBJ2-5; 9 bases fit TRBD2. This CDR3 spans 16 amino acids. With 4 bases clipped from V and 5 bases from J, the junction kept 11 bases outside the gene matches. Germline CDR1 reads MNHEY; CDR2 reads SMNVEV (reference sequence). CDR3 in amino acids: CASSSRLAGEGETQYF. CDR3 coding DNA: TGTGCCAGCAGTTCCCGGTTAGCGGGAGAGGGGGAGACCCAGTACTTC.

The chain joins TRBV7-2 to TRBJ1-1; a possible D gene is TRBD1 (6 bases). The CDR3 extends over 14 amino acids. The V end was cut by 5 bases, the J end by 3 bases, with 13 bases between. Germline lookup yields CDR1 SGHTA and CDR2 FQGNSA. CDR3 residues: CASSRNKGDTEAFF. CDR3 bases: TGTGCCAGCAGCCGGAATAAGGGGGACACTGAAGCTTTCTTT.

The genes are TRBV7-3 and TRBJ2-1; tentatively, D is TRBD2 (6 bases). The CDR3 runs 15 residues. Germline CDR1 SGHTA, CDR2 FQGTGA. Trimming cost V 4 bases and J 3 bases, with 13 bases left between them. The CDR3 nucleotides are TGTGCCAGCAGCTATGGGGACTCCAACTACAATGAGCAGTTCTTC. It codes for CASSYGDSNYNEQFF.

The chain has TRBV7-2 and TRBJ1-4; the D gene is possibly TRBD1 (5 bases). The CDR3 is made up of 14 amino acids. V lost 4 bases and J lost 2, with 8 bases in between. In germline, CDR1 is SGHTA, CDR2 FQGNSA. The CDR3 reads CASSSGLTNEKLFF. The CDR3 DNA is TGTGCCAGCAGCTCGGGACTGACTAATGAAAAACTGTTTTTT.

The gene calls are TRBV7-2 and TRBJ2-3; a possible D gene is TRBD2 (7 bases). CDR3 size: 17 residues. Germline CDR1 and CDR2: SGHTA and FQGNSA. Trimming removed 1 base at V and 4 bases at J, with 18 bases between. CDR3 DNA: TGTGCCAGCAGCTTAGTGGGGGGGCGCATTAGACCAGATACGCAGTATTTT. It specifies CASSLVGGRIRPDTQYF.

The chain recombines TRBV4-3 with TRBJ2-1; no definite D call. Trimming shortened V by 0 bases and J by 5 bases, and 11 bases separated the two germline ends. The CDR3 extends over 15 amino acids. CDR1 is LGHNA, CDR2 YSLEER, per germline. The CDR3 loop is CASSQDLQTDNEQFF. The DNA for the CDR3 is TGCGCCAGCAGCCAAGACCTACAGACCGACAATGAGCAGTTCTTC.

The rearrangement links TRBV30 to TRBJ1-2; TRBD1 is a possible D gene (6 bases). The ends were cut back, 4 bases at V and 0 bases at J, with 15 bases in the middle. Germline CDR1 is GTSNPN and CDR2 is SVGIG (reference sequence). The CDR3 runs 15 residues. The CDR3 DNA is TGTGCCTGGACCTGGGGGCCAGGGTCTAACTATGGCTACACCTTC. Its translation is CAWTWGPGSNYGYTF. The entire variable domain, with the rest obtained from reference TRBV30 and TRBJ1-2, is as follows: SQTIHQWPATLVQPVGSPLSLECTVEGTSNPNLYWYRQAAGRGLQLLFYSVGIGQISSEVPQNLSASRPQDRQFILSSKKLLLSDSGFYLCAWTWGPGSNYGYTFGSGTRLTVV.

The J gene is TRBJ1-3, the V gene TRBV7-2; 9 bases line up with TRBD1. There are 16 residues in the CDR3. With 5 bases clipped from V and 0 bases from J, the junction kept 5 bases outside the gene matches. Germline values: CDR1 SGHTA, CDR2 FQGNSA. The CDR3 DNA is TGTGCCAGCAGCCCGACAGGGGGGCGCTCTGGAAACACCATATATTTT. The encoded protein is CASSPTGGRSGNTIYF.